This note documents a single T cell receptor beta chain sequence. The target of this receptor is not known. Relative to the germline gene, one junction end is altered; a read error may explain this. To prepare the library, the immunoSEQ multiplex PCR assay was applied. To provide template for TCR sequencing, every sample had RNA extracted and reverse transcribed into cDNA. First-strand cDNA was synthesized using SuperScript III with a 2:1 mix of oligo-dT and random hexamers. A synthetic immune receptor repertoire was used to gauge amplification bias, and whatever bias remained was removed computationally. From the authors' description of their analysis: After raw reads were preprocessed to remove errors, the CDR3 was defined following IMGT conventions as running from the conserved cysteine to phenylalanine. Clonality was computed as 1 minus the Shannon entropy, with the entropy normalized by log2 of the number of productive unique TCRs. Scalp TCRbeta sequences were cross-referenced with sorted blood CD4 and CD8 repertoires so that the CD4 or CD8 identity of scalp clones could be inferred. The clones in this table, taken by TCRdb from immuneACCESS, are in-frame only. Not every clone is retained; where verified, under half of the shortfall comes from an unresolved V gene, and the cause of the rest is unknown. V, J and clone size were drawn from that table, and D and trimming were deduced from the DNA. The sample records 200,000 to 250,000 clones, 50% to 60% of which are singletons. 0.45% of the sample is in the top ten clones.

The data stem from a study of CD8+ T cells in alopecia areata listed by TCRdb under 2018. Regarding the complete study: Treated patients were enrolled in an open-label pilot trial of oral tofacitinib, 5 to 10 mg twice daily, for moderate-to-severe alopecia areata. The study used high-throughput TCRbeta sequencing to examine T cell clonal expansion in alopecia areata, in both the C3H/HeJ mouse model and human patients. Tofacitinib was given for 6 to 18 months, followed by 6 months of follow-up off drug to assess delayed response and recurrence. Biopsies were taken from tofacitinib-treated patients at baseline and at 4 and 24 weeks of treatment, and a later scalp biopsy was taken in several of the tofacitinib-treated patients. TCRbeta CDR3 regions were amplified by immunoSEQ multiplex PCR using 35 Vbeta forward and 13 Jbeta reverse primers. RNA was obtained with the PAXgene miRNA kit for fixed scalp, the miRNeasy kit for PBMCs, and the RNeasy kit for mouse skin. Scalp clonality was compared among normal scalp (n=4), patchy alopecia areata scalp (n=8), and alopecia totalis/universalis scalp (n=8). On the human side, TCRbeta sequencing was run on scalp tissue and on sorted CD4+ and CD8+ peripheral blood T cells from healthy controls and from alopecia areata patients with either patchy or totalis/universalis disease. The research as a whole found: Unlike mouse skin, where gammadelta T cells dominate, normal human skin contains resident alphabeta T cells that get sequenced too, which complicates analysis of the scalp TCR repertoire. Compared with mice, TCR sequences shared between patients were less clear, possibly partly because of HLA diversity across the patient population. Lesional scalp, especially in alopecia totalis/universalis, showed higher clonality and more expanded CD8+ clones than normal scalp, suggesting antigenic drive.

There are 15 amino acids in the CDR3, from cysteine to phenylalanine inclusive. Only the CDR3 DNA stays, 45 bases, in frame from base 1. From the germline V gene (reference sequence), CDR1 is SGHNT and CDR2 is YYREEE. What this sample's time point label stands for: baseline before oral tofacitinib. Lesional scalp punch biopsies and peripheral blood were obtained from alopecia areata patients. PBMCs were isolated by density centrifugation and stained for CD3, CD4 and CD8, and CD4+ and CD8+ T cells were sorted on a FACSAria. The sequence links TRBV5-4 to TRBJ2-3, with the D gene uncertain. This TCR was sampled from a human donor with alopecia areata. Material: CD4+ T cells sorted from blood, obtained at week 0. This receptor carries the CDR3 CASSLGGTSTDTQYF. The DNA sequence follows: TGTGCCAGCAGTTTGGGCGGAACGAGCACAGATACGCAGTATTTT. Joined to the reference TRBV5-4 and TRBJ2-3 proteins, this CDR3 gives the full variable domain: ETGVTQSPTHLIKTRGQQVTLRCSSQSGHNTVSWYQQALGQGPQFIFQYYREEENGRGNFPPRFSGLQFPNYSSELNVNALELDDSALYLCASSLGGTSTDTQYFGPGTRLTVL.